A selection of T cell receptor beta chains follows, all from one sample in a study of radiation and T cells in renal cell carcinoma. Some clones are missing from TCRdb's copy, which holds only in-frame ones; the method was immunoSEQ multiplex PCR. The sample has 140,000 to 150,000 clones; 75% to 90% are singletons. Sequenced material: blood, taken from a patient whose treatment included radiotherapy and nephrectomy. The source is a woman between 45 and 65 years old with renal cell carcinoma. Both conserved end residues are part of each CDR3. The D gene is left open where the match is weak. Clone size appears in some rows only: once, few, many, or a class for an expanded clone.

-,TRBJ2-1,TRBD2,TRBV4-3,TGCGCCAGCAGCCAAGATAGCCTAGCGGGGGGGCGGGGTGAGCAGTTCTTC,CASSQDSLAGGRGEQFF
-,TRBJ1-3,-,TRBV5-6,TGTGCCAGCAGCTTCGGACAGAGCTCTGGAAACACCATATATTTT,CASSFGQSSGNTIYF
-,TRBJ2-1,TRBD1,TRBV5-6,TGTGCCAGCAGCTTTGTGACAGGGGAATCCTACAATGAGCAGTTCTTC,CASSFVTGESYNEQFF
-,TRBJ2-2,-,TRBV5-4,TGTGCCAGCAGCTTGTTAACAGGGAACACCGGGGAGCTGTTTTTT,CASSLLTGNTGELFF
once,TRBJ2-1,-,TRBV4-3,TGCGCCAGCAGCCAGGGACGGTTTCAGTTCTTC,CASSQGRFQFF
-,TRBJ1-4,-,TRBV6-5,TGTGCCAGCAGCCCCGGGGCAACTAATGAAAAACTGTTTTTT,CASSPGATNEKLFF
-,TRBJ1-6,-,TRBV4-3,TGCGCCAGCAGCCAAGTCGCTGGAGGGGTCTATAATTCACCCCTCCACTTT,CASSQVAGGVYNSPLHF
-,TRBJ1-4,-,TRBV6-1,TGTGCCAGTACCTTCGAACCTAATGAAAAACTGTTTTTT,CASTFEPNEKLFF
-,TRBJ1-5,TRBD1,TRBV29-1,TGCAGCGCTGGACAGGGAAACAATCAGCCCCAGCATTTT,CSAGQGNNQPQHF
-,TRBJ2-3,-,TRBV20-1,TGCAGTGCTAGAGCAGATACGCAGTATTTT,CSARADTQYF
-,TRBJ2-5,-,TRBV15,TGTGCCACCAGCAGTTCTGTGGAGACCCAGTACTTC,CATSSSVETQYF
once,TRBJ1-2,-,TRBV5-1,TGCGCCAGCAGCTCGATCGCTGAGGGGGAGCCAGGCTACACCTTC,CASSSIAEGEPGYTF
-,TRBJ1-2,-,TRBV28,TGTGCCAGCACCTCGGGGGGGGCCCGCGTCTTCGGCTACACCTTC,CASTSGGARVFGYTF
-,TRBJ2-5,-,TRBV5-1,TGCGCCAGCAGCTTGGATGGTTCGGACAAGGAGACCCAGTACTTC,CASSLDGSDKETQYF
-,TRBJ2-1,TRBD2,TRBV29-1,TGCAGCGTTGAGGCTAGCGGGGTCTACAATGAGCAGTTCTTC,CSVEASGVYNEQFF
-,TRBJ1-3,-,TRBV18,TGTGCCAGCTCACCAACGAAGGCAGAACGGACTGGAAACACCATATATTTT,CASSPTKAERTGNTIYF
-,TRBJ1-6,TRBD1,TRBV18,TGTGCCAGCTCAGCTACCGGGGGACAGGGTCATTCACCCCTCCACTTT,CASSATGGQGHSPLHF
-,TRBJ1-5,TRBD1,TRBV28,TGTGCCAGCAGTTCGGCCGGGACAGCAAGCAATCAGCCCCAGCATTTT,CASSSAGTASNQPQHF
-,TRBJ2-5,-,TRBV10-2,TGCGCCAGCAGAGGACAGCCCCAAGAGACCCAGTACTTC,CASRGQPQETQYF
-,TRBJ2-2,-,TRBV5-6,TGTGCCAGCAGACTTACAGATTCCGGGGAGCTGTTTTTT,CASRLTDSGELFF
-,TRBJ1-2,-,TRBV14,TGTGCCAGCAGCGAAGACCCGAGCTATGGCTACACCTTC,CASSEDPSYGYTF
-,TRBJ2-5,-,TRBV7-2,TGTGCCAGCAGCCAGGCCAGGGGGGTGCAGACCCAGTACTTC,CASSQARGVQTQYF
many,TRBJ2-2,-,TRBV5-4,TGTGCCGGTACTAGTCGAGGGGACACCGGGGAGCTGTTTTTT,CAGTSRGDTGELFF
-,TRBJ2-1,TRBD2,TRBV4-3,TGCGCCAGCAGCCAAGCGGGACTAACCTACAATGAGCAGTTCTTC,CASSQAGLTYNEQFF
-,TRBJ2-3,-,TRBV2,TGTGCCAGCGCGAGGGAAGGTGCAGATACGCAGTATTTT,CASAREGADTQYF
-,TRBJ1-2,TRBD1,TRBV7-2,TGTGCCAGCAGCAATAGACAGGGACACTATGGCTACACCTTC,CASSNRQGHYGYTF
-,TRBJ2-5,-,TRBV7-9,TGTGCCAGCAGACAGGGAGGTAGCGGCAGGGAGACCCAGTACTTC,CASRQGGSGRETQYF
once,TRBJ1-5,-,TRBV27,TGTGCCAGCAGTTTATCCACAGAGGGCAATCAGCCCCAGCATTTT,CASSLSTEGNQPQHF
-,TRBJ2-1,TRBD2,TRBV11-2,TGTGCCAGCAGCTTACTAGCGGCGTCTTACAATGAGCAGTTCTTC,CASSLLAASYNEQFF
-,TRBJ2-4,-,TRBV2,TGTGCCAGCATCGACCGGAGGGCTGGAAACATTCAGTACTTC,CASIDRRAGNIQYF
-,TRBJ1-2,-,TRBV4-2,TGTGCCAGCAGCCAAGGTCAGGGTACCTATGGCTACACCTTC,CASSQGQGTYGYTF
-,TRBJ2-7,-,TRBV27,TGTGCCAGCAGTTTGACCCGGGGCTACGAGCAGTACTTC,CASSLTRGYEQYF